These 5 T cell receptor beta chains were all obtained from the same sample, sequenced in a study of blood T cell repertoires in COVID-19. The method was immunoSEQ multiplex PCR; TCRdb's version includes in-frame clones alone and lacks a portion of them. The data show roughly 300,000 clones, under 90% seen once. The sample comprised peripheral blood. The source is a woman between 25 and 40 years old with COVID-19, enrolled during active disease.

The chain couples TRBV27 to TRBJ2-7; TRBD1 agrees at 8 bases. V trimming: 6 bases; J trimming: 1 base; junction bases outside the gene matches: 11. The CDR3 is 16 residues long. Looked up from germline, CDR1 is MNHEY and CDR2 is SMNVEV (reference sequence). In DNA form, the CDR3 reads TGTGCCAGCAGGTCCGGAGAGGGACAGGCGTCCTACGAGCAGTACTTC. This encodes CASRSGEGQASYEQYF.

CDR3 in DNA: TGTGCCAGCAGCGGACAGGGAGCGACTCAGCCCCAGCATTTT. Translating gives CASSGQGATQPQHF. The chain employs TRBV7-2 and TRBJ1-5; 8 positions agree with TRBD1. Germline CDR1 SGHTA, CDR2 FQGNSA. Trimming cost V 5 bases and J 6 bases; bases outside gene matches: 6. The CDR3 runs to 14 residues. Full variable domain (remainder filled in from reference TRBV7-2 and TRBJ1-5): GAGVSQSPSNKVTEKGKDVELRCDPISGHTALYWYRQSLGQGLEFLIYFQGNSAPDKSGLPSDRFSAERTGGSVSTLTIQRTQQEDSAVYLCASSGQGATQPQHFGDGTRLSIL.

The chain joins TRBV18 to TRBJ1-2; D ambiguous. From germline, CDR1 is KGHSH and CDR2 LQKENI. This CDR3 region has 14 residues. The V end lost 2 bases, the J end lost 1 base, and 8 bases lay between the germline ends. DNA for the CDR3: TGTGCCAGCTCACCAAACAGTGATAACTATGGCTACACCTTC. It yields the protein CASSPNSDNYGYTF.

The chain uses TRBV7-8 and TRBJ2-7, with D hard to call. Trimming cost V 2 bases and J 2 bases, with 4 bases left between them. The CDR3 sequence is 12 residues long. CDR1 SGHVS and CDR2 FQNEAQ come from the germline V gene. Here the CDR3 reads CASSLFTYEQYF. CDR3 sequence (DNA): TGTGCCAGCAGCTTATTTACCTACGAGCAGTACTTC.

V gene TRBV11-2 combines with J gene TRBJ2-1; tentatively, D is TRBD2 (7 bases). The germline V and J ends were trimmed by 3 bases and 1 base, with 13 bases remaining between them. CDR1 and CDR2 from the germline V gene are SGHAT and FQNNGV. The CDR3 runs 16 residues. This chain's CDR3 is CASSFPGGRSYNEQFF. The CDR3 DNA sequence: TGTGCCAGCAGCTTCCCGGGGGGCCGATCCTACAATGAGCAGTTCTTC.